The clone carrying this T cell receptor (beta chain) showed up many times. Its antigen is still unknown. The record originates from a study of HIV-infected children after antiretroviral therapy interruption. Study background: Samples from the continuous-treatment group were taken at weeks 0, 48 and 150.

Broader study findings: Three patients showed more shared-triplet CDR3 clusters following treatment interruption.

Documented treatment: PENTA 11 planned treatment interruption arm or continuous ART arm. Memory CD8+ CD45RO+ CD45RA- T cells were sorted from thawed PBMCs. Unique molecular identifiers were included in an RNA-based 3' RACE TCR library. MiXCR was run by TCRdb on the 3' RACE reads, yielding one entry per CDR3 protein. The sample lists about 4,000 distinct CDR3 sequences, about 4.4% occurring once. The CDR3 loop spans 15 amino acids. Trimming cost V 3 bases and J 4 bases; bases outside gene matches: 3. CDR1 LGHNT and CDR2 FRNRAP come from the germline V gene. The source material was CD45RO+ CD8+ T cells from PBMCs, pooled from several time points, sampled from a donor given antiretroviral therapy, either interrupted or continuous. Subset in this sample: memory CD8+ CD45RO+ CD45RA- T cells. The receptor comes from a pool of human donors with HIV. The chain recombines TRBV12-5 with TRBJ2-6; 7 bases match TRBD2. The CDR3 region is CASGFLGGGANVLTF. CDR3 DNA: TGTGCTAGTGGTTTCCTCGGGGGGGGGGCCAACGTCCTGACTTTC. Looking up the rest from reference TRBV12-5 and TRBJ2-6 gives the full variable domain: DARVTQTPRHKVTEMGQEVTMRCQPILGHNTVFWYRQTMMQGLELLAYFRNRAPLDDSGMPKDRFSAEMPDATLATLKIQPSEPRDSAVYFCASGFLGGGANVLTFGAGSRLTVL.